The clone carrying this TCR beta chain was observed a single time. Its antigen is not identified. This entry is derived from a study of cytomegalovirus exposure and HLA in healthy donors. Study context: Early release data held tens of millions of unique TCRs from HLA-typed donors. Of several hundred genotyped donors, 75% to 90% grouped in the Caucasian-associated ancestry cluster. Study-wide results and limits: Later genetic work tied a missense DCLRE1C variant to beta-chain V and J trimming. Cytomegalovirus status was reportedly diagnosed by the classifier with high sensitivity and specificity.

CDR1 is SGHRS, CDR2 YFSETQ, per germline. CDR3 length: 15 residues. V shed 4 bases and J shed 4 bases, with 17 bases lying between them. It was with 60 Vbeta and 13 Jbeta primers that the PCR ran. Assay used: immunoSEQ multiplex PCR; TCRdb lists only in-frame clones, some missing. The table records around 150,000 clones, more than 70% of them present only once. This TCR came from a male donor in good health and CMV-seropositive. J is TRBJ1-1 and V is TRBV5-1; D gene uncertain. The sample taken for sequencing was PBMCs. In DNA form, the CDR3 reads TGCGCCAGCAGCGTGACGGAGGGTTTGGGCACTGAAGCTTTCTTT. Protein product: CASSVTEGLGTEAFF.